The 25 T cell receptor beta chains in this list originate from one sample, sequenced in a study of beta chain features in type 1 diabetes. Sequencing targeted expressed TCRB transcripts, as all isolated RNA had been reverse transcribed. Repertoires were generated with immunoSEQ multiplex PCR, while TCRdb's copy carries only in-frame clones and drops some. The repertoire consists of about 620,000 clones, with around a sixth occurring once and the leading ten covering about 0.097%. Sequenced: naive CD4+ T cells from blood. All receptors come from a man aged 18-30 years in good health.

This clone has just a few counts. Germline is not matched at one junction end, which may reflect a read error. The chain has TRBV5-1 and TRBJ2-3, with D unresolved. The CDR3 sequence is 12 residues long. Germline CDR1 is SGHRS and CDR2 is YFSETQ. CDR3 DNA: TGCGCCAGCGGCTTCATCACAGATACGCAGTATTTT. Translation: CASGFITDTQYF.

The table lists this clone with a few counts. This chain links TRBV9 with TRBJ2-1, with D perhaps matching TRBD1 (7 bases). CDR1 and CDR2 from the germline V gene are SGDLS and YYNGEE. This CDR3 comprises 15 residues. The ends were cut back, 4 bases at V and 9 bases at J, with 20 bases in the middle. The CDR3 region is CASSKRTQGGAEQFF. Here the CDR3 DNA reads TGTGCCAGCAGCAAGCGGACCCAGGGGGGAGCTGAGCAGTTCTTC.

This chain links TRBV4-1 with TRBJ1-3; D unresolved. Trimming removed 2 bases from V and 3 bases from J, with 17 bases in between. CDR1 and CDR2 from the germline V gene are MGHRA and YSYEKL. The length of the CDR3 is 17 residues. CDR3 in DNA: TGCGCCAGCAGCCAAACTCTGCAGGTGGGCCATGGAAACACCATATATTTT. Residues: CASSQTLQVGHGNTIYF.

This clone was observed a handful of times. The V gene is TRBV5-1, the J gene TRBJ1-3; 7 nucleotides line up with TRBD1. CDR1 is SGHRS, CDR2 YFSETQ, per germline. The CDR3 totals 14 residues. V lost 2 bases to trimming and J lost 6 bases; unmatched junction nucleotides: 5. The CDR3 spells CASSLGGAENTIYF. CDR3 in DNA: TGCGCCAGCAGCTTAGGGGGCGCGGAAAACACCATATATTTT.

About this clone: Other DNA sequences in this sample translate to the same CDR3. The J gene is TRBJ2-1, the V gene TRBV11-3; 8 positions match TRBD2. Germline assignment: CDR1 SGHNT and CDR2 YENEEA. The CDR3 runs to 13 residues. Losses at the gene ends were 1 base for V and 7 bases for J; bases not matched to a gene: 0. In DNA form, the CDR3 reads TGTGCCAGCAGCTTAGGCGGGAGGAATGAGCAGTTCTTC. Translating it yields CASSLGGRNEQFF.

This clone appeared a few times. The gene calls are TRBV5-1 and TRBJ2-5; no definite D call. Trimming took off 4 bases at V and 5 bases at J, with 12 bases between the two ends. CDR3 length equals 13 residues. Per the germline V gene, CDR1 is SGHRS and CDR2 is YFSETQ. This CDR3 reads CASSPVGEETQYF. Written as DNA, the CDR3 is TGCGCCAGCAGCCCGGTTGGAGAGGAGACCCAGTACTTC. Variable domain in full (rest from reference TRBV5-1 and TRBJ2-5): KAGVTQTPRYLIKTRGQQVTLSCSPISGHRSVSWYQQTPGQGLQFLFEYFSETQRNKGNFPGRFSGRQFSNSRSEMNVSTLELGDSALYLCASSPVGEETQYFGPGTRLLVL.

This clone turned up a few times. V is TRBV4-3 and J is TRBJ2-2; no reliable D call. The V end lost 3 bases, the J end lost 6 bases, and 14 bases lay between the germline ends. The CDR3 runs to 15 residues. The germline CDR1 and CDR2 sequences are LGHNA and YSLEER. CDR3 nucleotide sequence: TGCGCCAGCAGCCAGGCCCTTGGCCAGCCCGGGGAGCTGTTTTTT. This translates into CASSQALGQPGELFF.

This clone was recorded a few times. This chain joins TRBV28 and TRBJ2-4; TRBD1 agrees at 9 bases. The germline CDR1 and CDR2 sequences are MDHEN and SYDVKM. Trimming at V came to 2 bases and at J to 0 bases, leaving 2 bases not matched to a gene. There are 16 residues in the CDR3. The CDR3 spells CASSLGTGIAKNIQYF. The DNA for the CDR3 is TGTGCCAGCAGTTTAGGGACAGGGATAGCCAAAAACATTCAGTACTTC.

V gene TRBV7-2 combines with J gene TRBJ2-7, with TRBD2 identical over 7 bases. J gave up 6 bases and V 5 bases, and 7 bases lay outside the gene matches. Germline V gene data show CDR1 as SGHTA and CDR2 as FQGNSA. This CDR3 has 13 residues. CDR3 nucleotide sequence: TGTGCCAGCAGCCTCGGACTAGTAGGCGAGCAGTACTTC. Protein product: CASSLGLVGEQYF.

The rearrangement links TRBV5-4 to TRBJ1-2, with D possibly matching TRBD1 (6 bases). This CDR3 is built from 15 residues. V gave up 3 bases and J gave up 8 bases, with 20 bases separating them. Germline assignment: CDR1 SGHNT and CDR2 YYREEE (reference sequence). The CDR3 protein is CASSWTNTGMLGYTF. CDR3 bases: TGTGCCAGCAGCTGGACAAACACAGGGATGTTAGGCTACACCTTC. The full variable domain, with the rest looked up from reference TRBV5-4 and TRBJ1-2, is ETGVTQSPTHLIKTRGQQVTLRCSSQSGHNTVSWYQQALGQGPQFIFQYYREEENGRGNFPPRFSGLQFPNYSSELNVNALELDDSALYLCASSWTNTGMLGYTFGSGTRLTVV.

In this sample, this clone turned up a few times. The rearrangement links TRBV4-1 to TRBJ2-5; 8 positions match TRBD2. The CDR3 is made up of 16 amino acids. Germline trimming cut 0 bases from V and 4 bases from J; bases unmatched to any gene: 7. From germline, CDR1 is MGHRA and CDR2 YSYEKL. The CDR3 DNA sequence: TGCGCCAGCAGCCAAGAAGGAGCGGGAGTGGGAGAGACCCAGTACTTC. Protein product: CASSQEGAGVGETQYF.

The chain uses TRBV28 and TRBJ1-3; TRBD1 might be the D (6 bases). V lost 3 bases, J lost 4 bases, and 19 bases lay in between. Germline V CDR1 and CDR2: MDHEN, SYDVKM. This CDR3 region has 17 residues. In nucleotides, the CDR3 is TGTGCCAGCAGTTTGATTACAGGGACCCCGCTAGGAAACACCATATATTTT. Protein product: CASSLITGTPLGNTIYF. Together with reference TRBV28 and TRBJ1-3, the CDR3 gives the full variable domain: DVKVTQSSRYLVKRTGEKVFLECVQDMDHENMFWYRQDPGLGLRLIYFSYDVKMKEKGDIPEGYSVSREKKERFSLILESASTNQTSMYLCASSLITGTPLGNTIYFGEGSWLTVV.

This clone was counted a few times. CDR3 nucleotides: TGTGCCAGCAGCGTAGGGGCAGGAGAGACCCAGTACTTC. As protein: CASSVGAGETQYF. V usage is TRBV9 and J usage is TRBJ2-5; D uncertain. V lost 0 bases and J 4 bases, leaving 7 bases between the germline ends. Per the germline V gene, CDR1 is SGDLS and CDR2 is YYNGEE. The CDR3 has 13 amino acids.

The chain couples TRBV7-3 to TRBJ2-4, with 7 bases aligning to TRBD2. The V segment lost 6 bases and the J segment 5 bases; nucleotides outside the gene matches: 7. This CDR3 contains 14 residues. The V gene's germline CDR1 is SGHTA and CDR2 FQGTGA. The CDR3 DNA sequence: TGTGCCAGCAGGGTAACGGGAGGTGAAAACATTCAGTACTTC. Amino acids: CASRVTGGENIQYF.

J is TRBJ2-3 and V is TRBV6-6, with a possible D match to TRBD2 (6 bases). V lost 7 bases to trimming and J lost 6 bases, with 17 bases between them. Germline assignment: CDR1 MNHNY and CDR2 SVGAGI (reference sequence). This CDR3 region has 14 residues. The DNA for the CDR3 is TGTGCCAGCACCCCTCAAGGAGCGGGCGATACGCAGTATTTT. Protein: CASTPQGAGDTQYF.

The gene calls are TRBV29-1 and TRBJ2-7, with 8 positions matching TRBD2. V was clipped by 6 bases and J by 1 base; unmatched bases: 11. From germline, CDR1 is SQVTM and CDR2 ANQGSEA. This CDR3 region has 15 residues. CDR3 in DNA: TGCAGCGTCGGCACGGGGGGGGCAGGGTCCTACGAGCAGTACTTC. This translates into CSVGTGGAGSYEQYF.

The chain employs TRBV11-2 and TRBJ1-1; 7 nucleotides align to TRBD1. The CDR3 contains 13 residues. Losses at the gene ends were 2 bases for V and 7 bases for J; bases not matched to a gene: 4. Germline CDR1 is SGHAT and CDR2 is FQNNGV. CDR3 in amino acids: CASSLTGQLEAFF. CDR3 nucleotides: TGTGCCAGCAGCTTAACGGGACAGCTTGAAGCTTTCTTT.

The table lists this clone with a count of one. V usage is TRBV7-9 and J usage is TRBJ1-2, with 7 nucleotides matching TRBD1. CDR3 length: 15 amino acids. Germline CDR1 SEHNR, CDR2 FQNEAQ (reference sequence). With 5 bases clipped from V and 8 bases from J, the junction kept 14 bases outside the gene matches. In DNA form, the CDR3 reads TGTGCCAGCAGCCCTCGACAGGGTAATCTGCTGGGCTACACCTTC. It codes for CASSPRQGNLLGYTF.

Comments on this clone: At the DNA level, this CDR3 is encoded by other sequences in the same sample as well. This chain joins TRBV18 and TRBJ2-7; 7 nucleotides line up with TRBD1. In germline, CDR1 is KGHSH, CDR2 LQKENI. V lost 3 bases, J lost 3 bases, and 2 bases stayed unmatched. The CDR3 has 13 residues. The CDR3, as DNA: TGTGCCAGCTCACCCGACAGGGTCTACGAGCAGTACTTC. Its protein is CASSPDRVYEQYF.

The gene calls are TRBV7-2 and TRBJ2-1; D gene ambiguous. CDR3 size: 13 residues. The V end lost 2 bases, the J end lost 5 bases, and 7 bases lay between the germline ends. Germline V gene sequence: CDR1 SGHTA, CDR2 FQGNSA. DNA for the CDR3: TGTGCCAGCAGCTTAAGGTTAAACAATGAGCAGTTCTTC. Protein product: CASSLRLNNEQFF.

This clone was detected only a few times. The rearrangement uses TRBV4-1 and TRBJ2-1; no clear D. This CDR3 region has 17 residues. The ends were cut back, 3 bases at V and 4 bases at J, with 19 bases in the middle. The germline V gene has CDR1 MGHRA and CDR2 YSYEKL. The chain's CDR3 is CASSQLPSVIRYNEQFF. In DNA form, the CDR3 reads TGCGCCAGCAGCCAGCTCCCCTCGGTCATCCGGTACAATGAGCAGTTCTTC.

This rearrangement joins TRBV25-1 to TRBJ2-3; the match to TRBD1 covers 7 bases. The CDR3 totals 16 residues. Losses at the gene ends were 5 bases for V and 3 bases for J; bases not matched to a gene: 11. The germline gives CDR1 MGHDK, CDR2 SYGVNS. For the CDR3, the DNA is TGTGCCAGCAGTCCGGGGACAGCCTGGGGGACAGATACGCAGTATTTT. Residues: CASSPGTAWGTDTQYF.

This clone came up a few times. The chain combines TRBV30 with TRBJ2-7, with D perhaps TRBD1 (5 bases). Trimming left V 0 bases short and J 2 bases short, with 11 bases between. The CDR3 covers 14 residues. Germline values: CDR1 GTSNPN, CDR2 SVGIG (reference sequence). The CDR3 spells CAWSVRGRAYEQYF. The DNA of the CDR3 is TGTGCCTGGAGTGTACGTGGCAGGGCCTACGAGCAGTACTTC.

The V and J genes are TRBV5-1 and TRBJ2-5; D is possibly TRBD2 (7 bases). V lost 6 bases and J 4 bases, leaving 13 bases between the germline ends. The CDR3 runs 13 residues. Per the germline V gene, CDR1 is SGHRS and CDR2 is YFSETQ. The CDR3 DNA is TGCGCCAGCACCAGGGGAGGGACAGAGACCCAGTACTTC. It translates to CASTRGGTETQYF.

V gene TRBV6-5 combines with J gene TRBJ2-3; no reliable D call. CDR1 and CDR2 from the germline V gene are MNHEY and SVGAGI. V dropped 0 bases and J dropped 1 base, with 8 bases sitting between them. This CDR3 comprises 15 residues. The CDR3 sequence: CASSYSRYGTDTQYF. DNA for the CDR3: TGTGCCAGCAGTTACTCCCGCTATGGCACAGATACGCAGTATTTT.